The 13 T cell receptor beta chains below come from one sample, sequenced in a study of patients and donors after allogeneic stem cell transplantation. TCRdb recomputed calls from the RT-PCR reads with MiXCR, one row per CDR3 protein. The sample includes approximately 160,000 distinct CDR3 sequences, 30% of them seen just once. Material for sequencing was blood, either unsorted or a sorted T cell fraction (not recorded which). All receptors come from a human donor who was either an allogeneic HSCT recipient or a stem cell or donor lymphocyte infusion donor (not recorded which). It is not recorded whose cells these are; they may come from a transplant donor.

This chain joins TRBV6-2 or TRBV6-3 and TRBJ2-2; 10 nucleotides match TRBD2. Germline V CDR1 and CDR2: MNHEY, SVGEGT. The CDR3 is made up of 18 amino acids. J was trimmed by 5 bases and V by 2 bases; bases with no gene match: 11. CDR3 protein: CASSYMRLAGHKTGELFF. As DNA, the CDR3 is TGTGCCAGCAGTTACATGAGACTAGCGGGCCACAAGACCGGGGAGCTGTTTTTT.

In its sample, this clonotype was seen a few times. The chain has TRBV6-2 or TRBV6-3 and TRBJ1-2; the match to TRBD1 covers 9 bases. CDR1 and CDR2 from the germline V gene are MNHEY and SVGEGT. Trimming took 9 bases from V and 14 from J; bases not matched to a gene: 10. The CDR3 length is 11 residues. The CDR3 here is CASGQGSGLTF. In DNA, the CDR3 is TGTGCCAGTGGACAGGGGAGCGGTTTAACCTTC.

As for this clonotype: Given the absence of the conserved phenylalanine or tryptophan at the CDR3 end, a read error is likely. The J gene is TRBJ1-5, the V gene TRBV6-2 or TRBV6-3; D is unresolved. The germline V and J ends were trimmed by 6 bases and 4 bases, with 16 bases remaining between them. CDR3 length: 15 amino acids. Germline V gene data show CDR1 as MNHEY and CDR2 as SVGEGT. The chain's CDR3 is CASRIHNGFNQPQHL. The CDR3 DNA is TGTGCCAGCAGGATACATAACGGATTTAATCAGCCCCAGCATTTG.

This clonotype was counted only a few times. The J gene is TRBJ2-1, the V gene TRBV19, with 9 positions matching TRBD2. The V gene end was trimmed by 6 bases and the J gene end by 0 bases; junction bases not matched to a gene: 6. CDR3 size: 16 residues. CDR1 is LNHDA and CDR2 is SQIVND in the germline V gene (reference sequence). The CDR3 coding sequence is TGTGCCAGTAGCGCGACTAGCGGAGTCTCCTACAATGAGCAGTTCTTC. Its protein is CASSATSGVSYNEQFF. The entire variable domain, with the rest obtained from reference TRBV19 and TRBJ2-1, is as follows: DGGITQSPKYLFRKEGQNVTLSCEQNLNHDAMYWYRQDPGQGLRLIYYSQIVNDFQKGDIAEGYSVSREKKESFPLTVTSAQKNPTAFYLCASSATSGVSYNEQFFGPGTRLTVL.

V usage is TRBV12-3 or TRBV12-4 and J usage is TRBJ1-1; D remains ambiguous. Trimming took off 5 bases at V and 0 bases at J, with 19 bases between the two ends. The CDR3 extends over 17 amino acids. CDR3 protein: CASSPPEGRLMNTEAFF. DNA of the CDR3: TGTGCCAGCAGTCCCCCCGAAGGGAGATTAATGAACACTGAAGCTTTCTTT.

The chain combines TRBV4-3 with TRBJ2-2; no definite D call. Germline V gives CDR1 LGHNA, CDR2 YSLEER. Trimming pared 0 bases from V and 5 bases from J, leaving 7 bases between. This CDR3 comprises 14 residues. The CDR3 DNA is TGCGCCAGCAGCCAAGAGGGGTGGACCGGGGAGCTGTTTTTT. This codes for CASSQEGWTGELFF.

The chain joins TRBV10-1 to TRBJ2-5; D is perhaps TRBD1 (7 bases). The CDR3 has 17 residues. Germline V gives CDR1 WNHNN, CDR2 SYGVQD (reference sequence). Trimming stripped 6 bases from V and 3 bases from J, with 23 bases between. CDR3 nucleotides: TGCGCCAGCAGGACTTGCGGACAGGAGGGAGGAGAAGAGACCCAGTACTTC. Translated, it gives CASRTCGQEGGEETQYF.

The chain carries TRBV18 and TRBJ2-3, with unresolved D. Trimming stripped 6 bases from V and 1 base from J, with 8 bases between. The CDR3 spans 13 residues. Per germline, CDR1 KGHSH and CDR2 LQKENI. CDR3 sequence (DNA): TGTGCCAGCTCGGGTGTGGGCACAGATACGCAGTATTTT. Residues: CASSGVGTDTQYF.

The V call is TRBV12-3 or TRBV12-4, the J call TRBJ2-5; 7 bases agree with TRBD1. V gave up 6 bases and J gave up 3 bases; unmatched junction bases: 7. The CDR3 is 14 amino acids. The CDR3 DNA reads TGTGCCAGCAGCCCTGGGACAGTGAAAGAGACCCAGTACTTC. Encoded protein: CASSPGTVKETQYF.

This chain connects TRBV25-1 to TRBJ1-3, with D possibly being TRBD1 (5 bases). The CDR3 length is 13 residues. Trimming took off 8 bases at V and 0 bases at J, with 8 bases between the two ends. Per the germline V gene, CDR1 is MGHDK and CDR2 is SYGVNS. The CDR3 here is CASVGGSGNTIYF. DNA of the CDR3: TGTGCCAGCGTCGGGGGCTCTGGAAACACCATATATTTT.

The chain links TRBV29-1 to TRBJ2-7; the D gene is possibly TRBD2 (6 bases). The V gene's germline CDR1 is SQVTM and CDR2 ANQGSEA. Trimming left V 2 bases short and J 0 bases short, with 8 bases between. This CDR3 spans 13 amino acids. CDR3 amino acids: CSVERESSYEQYF. The CDR3, as DNA: TGCAGCGTTGAACGGGAGAGCTCCTACGAGCAGTACTTC.

This chain uses TRBV5-1 with TRBJ2-1, with 9 bases that match TRBD2. The germline V gene has CDR1 SGHRS and CDR2 YFSETQ. Losses at the gene ends were 6 bases for V and 9 bases for J; bases not matched to a gene: 13. CDR3 length equals 15 residues. CDR3 sequence: CASTMSGGIVGEQFF. Written as DNA, the CDR3 is TGCGCCAGCACCATGAGCGGGGGGATAGTGGGTGAGCAGTTCTTC. Using reference TRBV5-1 and TRBJ2-1 for the parts outside the CDR3, the full variable domain is KAGVTQTPRYLIKTRGQQVTLSCSPISGHRSVSWYQQTPGQGLQFLFEYFSETQRNKGNFPGRFSGRQFSNSRSEMNVSTLELGDSALYLCASTMSGGIVGEQFFGPGTRLTVL.

The rearrangement joins TRBV5-1 to TRBJ2-7; D could derive from TRBD1 or TRBD2 (5 bases each). With 2 bases removed from V and 3 bases from J, the gap between germline ends came to 12 bases. There are 14 residues in the CDR3. CDR1 is SGHRS and CDR2 is YFSETQ in the germline V gene. CDR3: CASSFGTPIYEQYF. The CDR3 bases are TGCGCCAGCAGCTTTGGGACGCCGATCTACGAGCAGTACTTC.